The 24 T cell receptor beta chains below all came from one sample that was sequenced in a study of shared clonotypes between healthy human individuals. Repertoires were generated with immunoSEQ multiplex PCR, while TCRdb's copy carries only in-frame clones and drops some. The profile shows hundreds of thousands of clones, 74% of them singletons. The sequenced material came from memory CD4+ T cells sorted from blood. Subset given: CD45RA-negative fraction. The receptor source for this set is a woman aged 25 to 39 in good health.

In its sample, this clone was seen once. The J gene is TRBJ1-1, the V gene TRBV13; D is undetermined. The germline V gene encodes CDR1 PRHDT and CDR2 FYEKMQ (reference sequence). The CDR3 has 14 residues. Trimming cost V 6 bases and J 1 base, with 12 bases left between them. This CDR3 reads CASSEAQSNTEAFF. The CDR3 DNA sequence: TGTGCCAGCAGTGAGGCACAGTCGAACACTGAAGCTTTCTTT. The entire variable domain, with the rest obtained from reference TRBV13 and TRBJ1-1, is as follows: AAGVIQSPRHLIKEKRETATLKCYPIPRHDTVYWYQQGPGQDPQFLISFYEKMQSDKGSIPDRFSAQQFSDYHSELNMSSLELGDSALYFCASSEAQSNTEAFFGQGTRLTVV.

The CDR3 DNA reads TGTGCCAGCCAGGAGGGTAACAGATTGGACTATGGCTACACCTTC. Translated: CASQEGNRLDYGYTF. The V and J genes are TRBV2 and TRBJ1-2; D uncertain. Trimming pared 8 bases from V and 3 bases from J, leaving 19 bases between. The CDR3 is 15 amino acids. Per the germline V gene, CDR1 is SNHLY and CDR2 is FYNNEI.

This clone was observed a handful of times. The chain is built from TRBV27 and TRBJ1-3; 7 bases align to TRBD1. V lost 6 bases to trimming and J lost 2 bases; unmatched junction nucleotides: 7. This CDR3 region has 15 residues. Germline values: CDR1 MNHEY, CDR2 SMNVEV (reference sequence). The CDR3 bases are TGTGCCAGCAGACCGACTCAGGGGGCTGGAAACACCATATATTTT. As protein: CASRPTQGAGNTIYF.

The chain has TRBV19 and TRBJ1-1, with 12 bases lining up with TRBD1. The germline gives CDR1 LNHDA, CDR2 SQIVND (reference sequence). This CDR3 has 18 residues. J gave up 1 base and V 6 bases, and 12 bases lay outside the gene matches. The chain's CDR3 is CASRGGQGALISNTEAFF. The CDR3 region has the DNA TGTGCCAGTAGAGGGGGACAGGGGGCCCTCATTTCGAACACTGAAGCTTTCTTT.

The rearrangement links TRBV14 to TRBJ2-7; 11 nucleotides line up with TRBD1. Germline CDR1 SGHDN, CDR2 FVKESK. This CDR3 has 16 residues. V gave up 2 bases and J gave up 0 bases; unmatched junction bases: 3. The CDR3 nucleotides read TGTGCCAGCAGCCAATCGGGGACAGGGGGCTCCTACGAGCAGTACTTC. Residues: CASSQSGTGGSYEQYF.

The chain couples TRBV7-3 to TRBJ2-2; D not resolved. This CDR3 contains 14 residues. CDR1 is SGHTA and CDR2 is FQGTGA in the germline V gene. Trimming removed 2 bases from V and 2 bases from J, with 6 bases in between. DNA for the CDR3: TGTGCCAGCAGCTTAGACTTCAACACCGGGGAGCTGTTTTTT. This gives the protein CASSLDFNTGELFF.

This clone was counted many times. The rearrangement uses TRBV2 and TRBJ2-5; 9 bases map to TRBD1. This CDR3 is built from 15 residues. Per germline, CDR1 SNHLY and CDR2 FYNNEI. V shed 5 bases and J 2 bases; nucleotides not matched to a gene: 6. The CDR3 DNA is TGTGCCAGCAGTAAAGAGGGACAGGGTCAAGAGACCCAGTACTTC. This translates into CASSKEGQGQETQYF.

In its sample, this clone was seen a few times. The sample has other DNA sequences that encode this CDR3 too. The V and J genes are TRBV11-1 and TRBJ2-3; D unclear. Trimming took 1 base from V and 6 from J, leaving 5 bases between them. The CDR3 sequence is 12 residues long. The germline V gene has CDR1 SGHAT and CDR2 FQDESV (reference sequence). CDR3 amino acids: CASSLGSDTQYF. The CDR3 DNA follows: TGTGCCAGCAGCTTAGGCTCCGATACGCAGTATTTT.

V and J are TRBV19 and TRBJ2-5; TRBD2 matches 7 bases. This CDR3 has 15 residues. The V and J ends lost 3 bases and 6 bases, in that order; junction bases with no gene match: 10. Germline CDR1 and CDR2: LNHDA and SQIVND (reference sequence). The CDR3 protein is CASSMAGDPEKTQYF. In DNA, the CDR3 is TGTGCCAGTAGTATGGCGGGAGACCCAGAGAAGACCCAGTACTTC.

This clone was counted ten times or more. The identical CDR3 is also encoded by other nucleotide sequences in the sample. The chain joins TRBV4-1 to TRBJ1-3; D ambiguous. This CDR3 comprises 14 residues. V was cut by 3 bases and J by 0 bases, with 6 bases left in between. From germline, CDR1 is MGHRA and CDR2 YSYEKL. The CDR3 reads CASSQGHSGNTIYF. Here the CDR3 DNA reads TGCGCCAGCAGCCAGGGCCACTCTGGAAACACCATATATTTT.

This clone was picked up many times. The chain has TRBV5-1 and TRBJ1-1; no firm D call. CDR3 length: 16 amino acids. The germline V gene has CDR1 SGHRS and CDR2 YFSETQ. Trimming removed 2 bases from V and 1 base from J, with 15 bases in between. This chain's CDR3 is CASSLVGSSGNTEAFF. CDR3 nucleotides: TGCGCCAGCAGCTTAGTCGGGTCGTCGGGGAACACTGAAGCTTTCTTT.

A word on this clone: Other nucleotide sequences from this sample produce the same CDR3. The rearrangement joins TRBV19 to TRBJ1-4; D is possibly TRBD1 (5 bases). This CDR3 has 14 residues. In germline, CDR1 is LNHDA, CDR2 SQIVND (reference sequence). Trimming shortened V by 5 bases and J by 5 bases, and 12 bases separated the two germline ends. DNA of the CDR3: TGTGCCAGTAGTCCCGGGGCCACAAATGAAAAACTGTTTTTT. Residues: CASSPGATNEKLFF. Full variable domain (missing parts from reference TRBV19 and TRBJ1-4): DGGITQSPKYLFRKEGQNVTLSCEQNLNHDAMYWYRQDPGQGLRLIYYSQIVNDFQKGDIAEGYSVSREKKESFPLTVTSAQKNPTAFYLCASSPGATNEKLFFGSGTQLSVL.

This clone was seen many times. The chain uses TRBV27 and TRBJ1-2; D is unresolved. The CDR3 is 13 residues long. V lost 4 bases, J lost 4 bases, and 10 bases lay in between. Germline CDR1 is MNHEY and CDR2 is SMNVEV (reference sequence). DNA for the CDR3: TGTGCCAGCAGTTCCCATGGATCCTATGGCTACACCTTC. It is translated as CASSSHGSYGYTF.

The chain couples TRBV5-1 to TRBJ2-1, with D unclear. The germline V gene encodes CDR1 SGHRS and CDR2 YFSETQ. The CDR3 runs 13 residues. V lost 0 bases and J lost 5, with 6 bases in between. The CDR3 bases are TGCGCCAGCAGCTTGGGGCCGGACAATGAGCAGTTCTTC. It specifies CASSLGPDNEQFF.

The V gene is TRBV11-2, the J gene TRBJ2-1; perhaps TRBD1 as D (5 bases). The CDR3 extends over 15 amino acids. Germline loops: CDR1 SGHAT, CDR2 FQNNGV. The V end lost 0 bases, the J end lost 4 bases, and 10 bases lay between the germline ends. The CDR3 region is CASSLDLAGYNEQFF. CDR3 nucleotide sequence: TGTGCCAGCAGCTTAGATCTGGCAGGGTACAATGAGCAGTTCTTC.

The J gene is TRBJ2-5, the V gene TRBV5-5, with D uncertain. From germline, CDR1 is SGHKS and CDR2 YYEKEE (reference sequence). The germline V and J ends were trimmed by 0 bases and 11 bases, with 8 bases remaining between them. The CDR3 runs 11 residues. This CDR3 reads CASSLDLAQYF. In nucleotides, the CDR3 is TGTGCCAGCAGCTTGGACTTAGCTCAGTACTTC.

The chain has TRBV4-1 and TRBJ1-2, with no clear D. Trimming took 2 bases from V and 5 from J, leaving 18 bases between them. This CDR3 has 16 amino acids. Germline lookup yields CDR1 MGHRA and CDR2 YSYEKL. The DNA of the CDR3 is TGCGCCAGCAGCCAACTGACACGGGGTACTCAGTATGGCTACACCTTC. Its protein product is CASSQLTRGTQYGYTF.

A single count supports this clone. This chain links TRBV28 with TRBJ2-5; unclear D gene. The J call may be wrong; the DNA end is better matched by TRBJ2-7. CDR3 length equals 12 residues. Germline assignment: CDR1 MDHEN and CDR2 SYDVKM. The CDR3 spells CASSSNTYEQYF. As DNA, the CDR3 is TGTGCCAGCAGTTCAAACACCTACGAGCAGTACTTC.

This rearrangement joins TRBV4-1 to TRBJ2-1; TRBD2 matches at 8 bases. J lost 5 bases, V lost 3 bases, and 6 bases had no gene match. The germline gives CDR1 MGHRA, CDR2 YSYEKL. The CDR3 spans 15 residues. The CDR3 DNA follows: TGCGCCAGCAGCCAGGCCGGGACTAGGGACAATGAGCAGTTCTTC. Protein: CASSQAGTRDNEQFF.

As to this clone: A much larger clone lies a single base off, so this may be a read error. Other DNA variants within this sample encode the same CDR3. The rearrangement joins TRBV5-1 to TRBJ1-3, with no clear D. Germline V gene sequence: CDR1 SGHRS, CDR2 YFSETQ. Trimming shortened V by 0 bases and J by 0 bases, and 4 bases separated the two germline ends. The CDR3 runs 14 residues. CDR3 DNA sequence: TGCGCCAGCAGCTTGGACAGCTCTGGAAACACCATATATTTT. Its protein product is CASSLDSSGNTIYF.

The V call is TRBV28, the J call TRBJ2-3, with D possibly being TRBD2 (6 bases). V was cut by 5 bases and J by 0 bases, with 18 bases left in between. CDR3 length: 17 residues. Looked up from germline, CDR1 is MDHEN and CDR2 is SYDVKM. Written as DNA, the CDR3 is TGTGCCAGCAGTGACCCTCGGGGGAGGTCTAGCACAGATACGCAGTATTTT. Translating gives CASSDPRGRSSTDTQYF. Using reference TRBV28 and TRBJ2-3 for the parts outside the CDR3, the full variable domain is DVKVTQSSRYLVKRTGEKVFLECVQDMDHENMFWYRQDPGLGLRLIYFSYDVKMKEKGDIPEGYSVSREKKERFSLILESASTNQTSMYLCASSDPRGRSSTDTQYFGPGTRLTVL.

The chain uses TRBV5-4 and TRBJ1-5, with 11 bases aligning to TRBD1. This CDR3 spans 15 amino acids. Germline CDR1 and CDR2: SGHNT and YYREEE (reference sequence). Unmatched junction bases numbered 2, after V lost 4 bases and J lost 2 bases. CDR3 amino acids: CASSVDRGRNQPQHF. The CDR3 DNA reads TGTGCCAGCAGCGTGGACAGGGGGCGCAATCAGCCCCAGCATTTT.

The chain joins TRBV6-5 to TRBJ2-7, with D perhaps matching TRBD2 (6 bases). V gave up 0 bases and J gave up 7 bases, with 10 bases separating them. Germline V CDR1 and CDR2: MNHEY, SVGAGI. The CDR3 has 13 amino acids. The CDR3 nucleotides read TGTGCCAGCAGTTACTCCGGGGAGGAGGAGCAGTACTTC. Translated: CASSYSGEEEQYF.

V is TRBV28 and J is TRBJ2-3; 7 nucleotides align to TRBD1. There are 15 residues in the CDR3. V lost 6 bases, J lost 2 bases, and 8 bases stayed unmatched. CDR1 is MDHEN, CDR2 SYDVKM, per germline. CDR3 loop: CASSRLDRDTDTQYF. CDR3 nucleotide sequence: TGTGCCAGCAGCCGCCTAGACAGGGACACAGATACGCAGTATTTT.